This T cell receptor (beta chain) was recovered during a study of blood T cell repertoires in COVID-19. Overall study context: T cells, B-cell-depleted T cells, or PBMCs provided the cDNA or gDNA that served as material.

The germline V gene has CDR1 MDHEN and CDR2 SYDVKM. Trimming removed 5 bases from V and 7 bases from J; junction bases left unmatched: 3. This CDR3 is 14 amino acids long. The repertoire was sequenced with immunoSEQ multiplex PCR; TCRdb's copy has only in-frame clones and lacks some. The table has approximately 100,000 clones, 80% to 90% seen once. This TCR was recovered from a woman older than 75 with acute or convalescent COVID-19. The sample taken for sequencing was peripheral blood. The chain links TRBV28 to TRBJ2-3, with 13 bases that match TRBD2. The CDR3 is CASSRLAGGYTQYF. For the CDR3, the DNA is TGTGCCAGCAGTCGACTAGCGGGGGGTTATACGCAGTATTTT.